Below, 13 T cell receptor beta chains from the same sample are listed, as sequenced in a study of graft-versus-host responses after intestinal transplantation. TCRdb's copy holds only in-frame clones and misses some; the assay was immunoSEQ multiplex PCR. The sample shows over 75,000 clones, around 93% of them seen only once. Antigens for these TCRs are unknown. This sample comprised unstimulated CD8+ T cells sorted from spleen or lymph node cells, obtained before transplant. Receptor source: a human donor who was the organ donor for an intestinal transplant.

This rearrangement joins TRBV9 to TRBJ1-2; a weak D match, TRBD1 (6 bases). V was cut by 0 bases and J by 3 bases, with 15 bases left in between. The germline gives CDR1 SGDLS, CDR2 YYNGEE. There are 16 residues in the CDR3. For the CDR3, the DNA is TGTGCCAGCAGCGTAGCGCTTGACAGGCCGGACTATGGCTACACCTTC. Protein product: CASSVALDRPDYGYTF.

This clone was observed a single time. V and J are TRBV25-1 and TRBJ1-2, with D possibly being TRBD1 (5 bases). The V end was cut by 2 bases, the J end by 3 bases, with 7 bases between. Germline-derived CDR1 and CDR2 are MGHDK and SYGVNS. There are 13 residues in the CDR3. The CDR3 here is CASSELQDYGYTF. CDR3 DNA: TGTGCCAGCAGTGAACTACAGGACTATGGCTACACCTTC.

This chain links TRBV7-8 with TRBJ2-7; TRBD1 matches 9 bases. The CDR3 has 15 amino acids. After removal of 3 bases from V and 7 bases from J, the junction contained 10 bases not matched to a gene. Germline loops: CDR1 SGHVS, CDR2 FQNEAQ. CDR3 nucleotide sequence: TGTGCCAGCAGCTTGGACACCGGGACAGGGTATGAGCAGTACTTC. As protein: CASSLDTGTGYEQYF.

The genes are TRBV4-1 and TRBJ1-2, with TRBD1 as a possible D gene (5 bases). With 3 bases removed from V and 6 bases from J, the gap between germline ends came to 17 bases. The CDR3 length is 15 residues. Germline V gene sequence: CDR1 MGHRA, CDR2 YSYEKL. CDR3 bases: TGCGCCAGCAGCCAGTGGCAGGGTGAGGAGAATGGCTACACCTTC. Its translation: CASSQWQGEENGYTF.

Of note for this clone: An end of the junction does not agree with germline; a read error may underlie this. The genes are TRBV6-1 and TRBJ2-3; D perhaps matches TRBD2 (6 bases). CDR3 size: 16 residues. Germline assignment: CDR1 MNHNS and CDR2 SASEGT. The CDR3 nucleotides read TGTGCCAGCACTGAATATAGCGGTTCTAGCACAGATACGCAGTATTTT. Residues: CASTEYSGSSTDTQYF.

The chain has TRBV11-2 and TRBJ2-5; D remains ambiguous. V dropped 2 bases and J dropped 5 bases, with 6 bases sitting between them. The CDR3 extends over 12 amino acids. Germline values: CDR1 SGHAT, CDR2 FQNNGV. The CDR3 DNA sequence: TGTGCCAGCAGCTTAAGCTCCGAGACCCAGTACTTC. Residues: CASSLSSETQYF.

This clone was seen once. The chain combines TRBV19 with TRBJ1-5, with a possible D match to TRBD1 (6 bases). The CDR3 consists of 14 residues. CDR1 is LNHDA, CDR2 SQIVND, per germline (reference sequence). This chain's CDR3 is CAISRTGLNQPQHF. CDR3 DNA sequence: TGTGCTATTTCAAGAACAGGGCTAAATCAGCCCCAGCATTTT.

This clone was counted a single time. The genes are TRBV28 and TRBJ1-5; 9 bases align to TRBD1. Germline V lookup: CDR1 MDHEN, CDR2 SYDVKM. The CDR3 extends over 17 amino acids. With V trimmed by 1 base and J by 2 bases, 6 bases remained unmatched. As DNA, the CDR3 is TGTGCCAGCAGTTTATACGCAAGGACAGGGGGCAATCAGCCCCAGCATTTT. Amino acid sequence: CASSLYARTGGNQPQHF.

The rearrangement links TRBV19 to TRBJ1-6; D is uncertain. Trimming shortened V by 6 bases and J by 7 bases, and 10 bases separated the two germline ends. CDR1 is LNHDA, CDR2 SQIVND, per germline (reference sequence). The CDR3 covers 13 residues. CDR3 nucleotide sequence: TGTGCCAGTAGCGAACTTCCAAATTCACCCCTCCACTTT. Its translation: CASSELPNSPLHF.

This chain uses TRBV13 with TRBJ1-5; 10 bases are a match to TRBD1. V shed 5 bases, J shed 4 bases, and the junction held 2 bases outside the gene matches. The CDR3 contains 14 residues. CDR1 and CDR2 (germline): PRHDT, FYEKMQ (reference sequence). CDR3 loop: CASSLGQGNQPQHF. CDR3 nucleotide sequence: TGTGCCAGCAGCCTGGGACAGGGGAATCAGCCCCAGCATTTT.

The chain employs TRBV5-1 and TRBJ2-3, with a tentative D call TRBD2 (5 bases). The V gene's germline CDR1 is SGHRS and CDR2 YFSETQ. Trimming took 5 bases from V and 2 from J, leaving 15 bases between them. This CDR3 spans 15 amino acids. The chain's CDR3 is CASRAWRAFTDTQYF. CDR3 in DNA: TGCGCCAGCAGAGCCTGGCGGGCATTCACAGATACGCAGTATTTT.

This clone was seen just once. The CDR3 protein is CASSPGSVVGRDYEQYF. CDR3 DNA: TGTGCCAGCAGTCCAGGATCCGTCGTTGGCAGAGACTACGAGCAGTACTTC. The chain recombines TRBV28 with TRBJ2-5; D gene ambiguous. TRBJ2-7 explains the end of the DNA better; the J call may be wrong. CDR3 size: 17 residues. Per germline, CDR1 MDHEN and CDR2 SYDVKM.

The chain employs TRBV18 and TRBJ2-7, with 8 bases fitting TRBD1. The CDR3 covers 15 residues. With V trimmed by 2 bases and J by 4 bases, 7 bases remained unmatched. The germline V gene has CDR1 KGHSH and CDR2 LQKENI. In nucleotides, the CDR3 is TGTGCCAGCTCACCATTCAGGGGGCGTCGGTACGAGCAGTACTTC. Its translation: CASSPFRGRRYEQYF.